This is a list of T cell receptor beta chains from one sample in a study of blood T cells in healthy people across ages. TCRdb reanalysed the 5' RACE reads using MiXCR and keeps one entry per CDR3 protein. This sample has about 1.4 million distinct CDR3 sequences, with around 59% found just once. Sequences were obtained from blood. These receptors were obtained from a man between 18 and 29 years old in good health. Each CDR3 is given with its conserved first and last residue. The D gene is left open where the match is weak. Not all rows give a size; the values are once, few, many and, for expanded clones, a class.

NA NA TRBJ2-1 TRBV29-1 CSCKGTQQFF TGCAGCTGCAAGGGGACACAGCAGTTCTTC
once NA TRBJ2-1 TRBV7-9 CASSFSLTATPYNEQFF TGTGCCAGCAGCTTTTCCCTGACAGCGACTCCCTACAATGAGCAGTTCTTC
NA NA TRBJ2-7 TRBV3-1 CASSRPGSGLATYEQYF TGTGCCAGCAGCCGCCCCGGGTCGGGACTCGCTACCTACGAGCAGTACTTC
few NA TRBJ2-2 TRBV7-9 CASSLIGGASGELFF TGTGCCAGCAGCTTAATAGGCGGTGCCTCCGGGGAGCTGTTTTTT
NA NA TRBJ2-7 TRBV10-3 CAISAGEPYEQYF TGTGCCATCAGTGCAGGGGAGCCCTACGAGCAGTACTTC
once TRBD1 TRBJ1-2 TRBV12-3/TRBV12-4 CASVRGDRGDTNYGYTF TGTGCCAGCGTTAGGGGGGACAGGGGCGACACGAACTATGGCTACACCTTC
NA TRBD1 TRBJ2-3 TRBV25-1 CASSEDRGPGDTQYF TGTGCCAGCAGTGAGGACAGGGGGCCAGGAGATACGCAGTATTTT
NA NA TRBJ2-3 TRBV4-1 CASSQGLGDPGDTQYF TGCGCCAGCAGCCAAGGACTAGGAGATCCAGGTGATACGCAGTATTTT
few NA TRBJ2-3 TRBV7-2 CASSLAGYGGISTDTQYF TGTGCCAGCAGCTTAGCGGGTTATGGAGGGATAAGCACAGATACGCAGTATTTT
NA NA TRBJ2-7 TRBV20-1 CSARDRGIPYEQYF TGCAGTGCTAGAGATCGGGGAATACCTTACGAGCAGTACTTC
NA TRBD1 TRBJ1-6 TRBV7-2 CASSWGTDNSPLHF TGTGCCAGCAGCTGGGGGACAGATAATTCACCCCTCCACTTT
NA NA TRBJ1-4 TRBV4-1 CASSQVPGAVRRKLFF TGCGCCAGCAGCCAAGTACCGGGGGCTGTTCGAAGGAAACTGTTTTTT
NA TRBD1 TRBJ2-7 TRBV6-2/TRBV6-3 CASSYGQVNLYEQYF TGTGCCAGCAGTTACGGACAGGTAAATCTCTACGAGCAGTACTTC
NA NA TRBJ2-3 TRBV6-5 CASSYDMESGTDTQYF TGTGCCAGCAGTTACGATATGGAGAGCGGCACAGATACGCAGTATTTT
NA TRBD2 TRBJ2-7 TRBV9 CASSPQLLAGYSYEQYF TGTGCCAGCAGCCCCCAACTTCTAGCGGGATACTCCTACGAGCAGTACTTC
few TRBD1 TRBJ1-2 TRBV27 CASKYSGTGEGYTF TGTGCCAGCAAATACTCCGGGACAGGGGAAGGCTACACCTTC
few TRBD2 TRBJ2-1 TRBV7-9 CASSVPSGSGYNEQFF TGTGCCAGCAGCGTCCCTAGCGGGAGTGGGTACAATGAGCAGTTCTTC
NA TRBD1 TRBJ2-7 TRBV10-3 CAISAPGQGTEQYF TGTGCCATCAGTGCACCGGGACAGGGAACCGAGCAGTACTTC